Listed below are T cell receptor beta chains from one sample, sequenced in a study of blood T cell repertoires in COVID-19. The assay was immunoSEQ multiplex PCR, and TCRdb's table has in-frame clones only and misses some. The sample holds about 230,000 clones, nearly 90% seen once. The sequenced material came from PBMCs or T cells enriched from blood (not recorded which). The receptors originated from a woman aged 25 to 39 with acute COVID-19. The CDR3 runs from the conserved cysteine through the conserved F or W. Fields, in order: CDR3 length, J gene, clone size, V gene, D gene, CDR3 protein, CDR3 DNA. D genes are given only for firm matches. A clone size is listed for some rows: how often the clone was seen (once, few, many), or a class if it is expanded.

length: 15
J: TRBJ1-5
size: -
V: TRBV12-5
D: TRBD1
CDR3: CASGSYRGRNQPQHF
DNA: TGTGCTAGTGGATCATACAGGGGTCGCAATCAGCCCCAGCATTTT

length: 15
J: TRBJ1-2
size: -
V: TRBV27
D: -
CDR3: CASSSGGVQGRGYTF
DNA: TGTGCCAGCAGTTCGGGGGGGGTACAGGGACGCGGCTACACCTTC

length: 14
J: TRBJ2-5
size: -
V: TRBV5-1
D: -
CDR3: CASSAGLFKETQYF
DNA: TGCGCCAGCAGCGCCGGACTCTTCAAAGAGACCCAGTACTTC

length: 15
J: TRBJ1-5
size: -
V: TRBV6-5
D: TRBD1
CDR3: CASSLEAGGGQPQHF
DNA: TGTGCCAGCAGCCTGGAGGCAGGGGGCGGACAGCCCCAGCATTTT

length: 15
J: TRBJ2-3
size: -
V: TRBV7-9
D: -
CDR3: CASSLVRRAIDTQYF
DNA: TGTGCCAGCAGCTTAGTCCGCAGGGCGATAGATACGCAGTATTTT

length: 14
J: TRBJ2-1
size: -
V: TRBV7-3
D: -
CDR3: CASSLIPGDNEQFF
DNA: TGTGCCAGCAGCTTAATCCCAGGGGACAATGAGCAGTTCTTC

length: 15
J: TRBJ1-1
size: once
V: TRBV5-5
D: -
CDR3: CASSDETGYYTEAFF
DNA: TGTGCCAGCAGCGACGAGACAGGCTATTACACTGAAGCTTTCTTT

length: 15
J: TRBJ2-1
size: -
V: TRBV7-8
D: TRBD2
CDR3: CASSLVRGDYNEQFF
DNA: TGTGCCAGCAGCCTAGTACGGGGGGACTACAATGAGCAGTTCTTC

length: 13
J: TRBJ1-1
size: -
V: TRBV5-1
D: -
CDR3: CASSKDSNTEAFF
DNA: TGCGCCAGCAGCAAGGACAGTAACACTGAAGCTTTCTTT

length: 15
J: TRBJ1-5
size: -
V: TRBV28
D: TRBD1
CDR3: CASTSRTGNNQPQHF
DNA: TGTGCCAGCACCTCTAGGACAGGCAACAATCAGCCCCAGCATTTT

length: 14
J: TRBJ2-1
size: few
V: TRBV9
D: TRBD2
CDR3: CASTQTSENNEQFF
DNA: TGTGCCAGCACCCAGACTAGCGAAAACAATGAGCAGTTCTTC

length: 13
J: TRBJ2-1
size: -
V: TRBV28
D: -
CDR3: CASSLLRYNEQFF
DNA: TGTGCCAGCAGTTTACTACGGTACAATGAGCAGTTCTTC

length: 17
J: TRBJ2-7
size: -
V: TRBV9
D: TRBD2
CDR3: CASSVGLAGGVAYEQYF
DNA: TGTGCCAGCAGCGTAGGACTAGCGGGGGGAGTTGCCTACGAGCAGTACTTC

length: 14
J: TRBJ2-7
size: -
V: TRBV5-1
D: -
CDR3: CASRPVGPSYEQYF
DNA: TGCGCCAGCCGCCCGGTTGGGCCCTCCTACGAGCAGTACTTC

length: 16
J: TRBJ1-6
size: -
V: TRBV9
D: TRBD1
CDR3: CASSHSGQGDNSPLHF
DNA: TGTGCCAGCAGCCATTCAGGACAGGGCGATAATTCACCCCTCCACTTT

length: 12
J: TRBJ2-3
size: -
V: TRBV29-1
D: TRBD2
CDR3: CSALAGGDTQYF
DNA: TGCAGCGCCTTAGCGGGGGGGGATACGCAGTATTTT

length: 11
J: TRBJ1-4
size: -
V: TRBV18
D: -
CDR3: CASSPDEKLFF
DNA: TGTGCCAGCTCCCCCGATGAAAAACTGTTTTTT

length: 17
J: TRBJ1-5
size: -
V: TRBV3-1/TRBV3-2
D: -
CDR3: CASSPQRVDHSNQPQHF
DNA: TGTGCCAGCAGCCCACAACGGGTAGATCATAGCAATCAGCCCCAGCATTTT

length: 14
J: TRBJ2-1
size: -
V: TRBV24-1
D: TRBD2
CDR3: CATSQGGEIDEQFF
DNA: TGTGCCACCAGTCAGGGAGGGGAAATCGATGAGCAGTTCTTC

length: 14
J: TRBJ1-2
size: once
V: TRBV19
D: -
CDR3: CASISSGPGYGYTF
DNA: TGTGCCAGTATCTCATCAGGTCCTGGCTATGGCTACACCTTC

length: 13
J: TRBJ2-2
size: -
V: TRBV2
D: -
CDR3: CASKTVNTGELFF
DNA: TGTGCCAGCAAGACAGTGAACACCGGGGAGCTGTTTTTT

length: 14
J: TRBJ1-4
size: -
V: TRBV30
D: -
CDR3: CAWSVGGTNEKLFF
DNA: TGTGCCTGGAGTGTAGGGGGTACTAATGAAAAACTGTTTTTT

length: 12
J: TRBJ1-3
size: few
V: TRBV29-1
D: TRBD1
CDR3: CSVPGQGGRRYF
DNA: TGCAGCGTTCCGGGACAGGGGGGAAGAAGGTATTTT

length: 11
J: TRBJ1-1
size: -
V: TRBV20-1
D: -
CDR3: CSAKDRTEAFF
DNA: TGCAGTGCCAAGGACAGAACTGAAGCTTTCTTT